A single sample gave rise to the 25 T cell receptor beta chains below, sequenced in a study of CD8 T cells in ankylosing spondylitis. Their recognized antigens are unknown. One entry per CDR3 protein results from TCRdb running MiXCR on the 5' RACE reads. The table lists roughly 400,000 distinct CDR3 sequences, about 20% of them singletons. Study findings and constraints: Among TCR beta sequences, a motif of roughly 8 highly homologous variants appeared characteristic of ankylosing spondylitis blood.

The sequenced sample was blood, either unsorted or a sorted T cell fraction (not recorded which). Receptors were obtained from a male donor with ankylosing spondylitis.

In this sample, this clonotype turned up a few times. The genes are TRBV7-9 and TRBJ1-1; D gene uncertain. Trimming took 4 bases from V and 4 from J, leaving 13 bases between them. The CDR3 loop spans 14 amino acids. Germline V gives CDR1 SEHNR, CDR2 FQNEAQ (reference sequence). CDR3 nucleotide sequence: TGTGCCAGCAGCTCGCTTGGACCAACCACTGAAGCTTTCTTT. This translates into CASSSLGPTTEAFF.

This clonotype was recorded a few times. The rearrangement uses TRBV28 and TRBJ2-2; D is ambiguous. Germline CDR1 is MDHEN and CDR2 is SYDVKM. CDR3 length: 11 residues. V gave up 2 bases and J gave up 7 bases, with 2 bases separating them. Here the CDR3 reads CASSLLGELFF. The DNA of the CDR3 is TGTGCCAGCAGTTTACTCGGGGAGCTGTTTTTT.

This sequence joins TRBV18 and TRBJ2-1, with D perhaps TRBD2 (6 bases). From germline, CDR1 is KGHSH and CDR2 LQKENI. The CDR3 runs to 16 residues. With 2 bases removed from V and 4 bases from J, the gap between germline ends came to 15 bases. The CDR3 region has the DNA TGTGCCAGCTCACCATCCCTCCGGGGGAGTTACAATGAGCAGTTCTTC. Amino acids: CASSPSLRGSYNEQFF.

This clonotype was seen a few times. V and J are TRBV6-1 and TRBJ2-1; TRBD2 aligns across 10 bases. Trimming at V came to 7 bases and at J to 2 bases, leaving 8 bases not matched to a gene. The CDR3 spans 16 residues. The germline V gene has CDR1 MNHNS and CDR2 SASEGT. CDR3 protein: CASIKQSGRAYNEQFF. The CDR3 DNA reads TGTGCCAGCATTAAGCAGAGCGGGAGGGCCTACAATGAGCAGTTCTTC.

This clonotype was observed once. The rearrangement joins TRBV24-1 to TRBJ2-7; perhaps D is TRBD1 or TRBD2 (5 bases each). The CDR3 covers 17 residues. The V and J ends lost 0 bases and 3 bases respectively, with 17 bases between them. Germline V gene data show CDR1 as KGHDR and CDR2 as SFDVKD. In DNA form, the CDR3 reads TGTGCCACCAGTGATTTGATTCGACCCCGGGACCTCTACGAGCAGTACTTC. Translated, it gives CATSDLIRPRDLYEQYF.

The J gene is TRBJ2-7, the V gene TRBV5-1; tentatively, D is TRBD2 (6 bases). The CDR3 has 14 residues. Germline loops: CDR1 SGHRS, CDR2 YFSETQ. With 0 bases removed from V and 5 bases from J, the gap between germline ends came to 12 bases. The DNA of the CDR3 is TGCGCCAGCAGCTTGGCCGCGGGGATCCACGAGCAGTACTTC. It yields the protein CASSLAAGIHEQYF.

The chain is built from TRBV11-2 and TRBJ2-7; perhaps TRBD1 as D (5 bases). This CDR3 has 15 amino acids. Germline values: CDR1 SGHAT, CDR2 FQNNGV. Trimming stripped 1 base from V and 4 bases from J, with 14 bases between. The CDR3 sequence: CASSLGQGPWYEQYF. In nucleotides, the CDR3 is TGTGCCAGCAGCTTAGGCCAGGGCCCCTGGTACGAGCAGTACTTC.

This sequence joins TRBV4-1 and TRBJ1-5, with D possibly matching TRBD1 (5 bases). Trimming removed 3 bases at V and 0 bases at J, with 12 bases between. CDR3 size: 16 residues. Germline V gene sequence: CDR1 MGHRA, CDR2 YSYEKL. Here the CDR3 DNA reads TGCGCCAGCAGCCATAAGGACATGAATAGCAATCAGCCCCAGCATTTT. Protein product: CASSHKDMNSNQPQHF.

V and J are TRBV28 and TRBJ2-5; tentatively, D is TRBD1 (5 bases). The CDR3 has 15 residues. The V gene's germline CDR1 is MDHEN and CDR2 SYDVKM. Trimming pared 3 bases from V and 5 bases from J, leaving 16 bases between. The CDR3 is CASSFRGRVKETQYF. CDR3 DNA sequence: TGTGCCAGCAGTTTTCGCGGCAGGGTGAAGGAGACCCAGTACTTC.

This chain connects TRBV30 to TRBJ1-1; possible D gene TRBD1, 5 bases. The CDR3 is 14 amino acids. Germline V gene sequence: CDR1 GTSNPN, CDR2 SVGIG (reference sequence). V dropped 3 bases and J dropped 4 bases, with 15 bases sitting between them. The CDR3 nucleotides are TGTGCCTGGAGGAATCTGGGGAGGGGCACTGAAGCTTTCTTT. As protein: CAWRNLGRGTEAFF.

This clonotype came up a few times. V gene TRBV6-5 combines with J gene TRBJ2-1, with D perhaps TRBD2 (5 bases). The germline V and J ends were trimmed by 0 bases and 5 bases, with 8 bases remaining between them. CDR1 is MNHEY, CDR2 SVGAGI, per germline. This CDR3 region has 14 residues. The CDR3 region is CASSYSDSNNEQFF. The CDR3 nucleotides read TGTGCCAGCAGTTACTCGGACTCGAACAATGAGCAGTTCTTC.

Only a few counts were recorded for this clonotype. The chain combines TRBV18 with TRBJ2-7; 8 bases match TRBD1. The CDR3 is 15 residues long. V lost 2 bases and J lost 1; bases outside the gene matches: 4. Germline values: CDR1 KGHSH, CDR2 LQKENI. CDR3 DNA sequence: TGTGCCAGCTCACCATGGCAGGGGGCTTCCTACGAGCAGTACTTC. Its protein product is CASSPWQGASYEQYF. Together with reference TRBV18 and TRBJ2-7, the CDR3 gives the full variable domain: NAGVMQNPRHLVRRRGQEARLRCSPMKGHSHVYWYRQLPEEGLKFMVYLQKENIIDESGMPKERFSAEFPKEGPSILRIQQVVRGDSAAYFCASSPWQGASYEQYFGPGTRLTVT.

This clonotype was seen just once. The rearrangement links TRBV7-9 to TRBJ2-6; the match to TRBD1 covers 7 bases. The V gene's germline CDR1 is SEHNR and CDR2 FQNEAQ (reference sequence). The ends lost 5 bases at V and 1 base at J; junction bases unmatched: 5. The length of the CDR3 is 16 residues. The CDR3 DNA reads as TGTGCCAGCAGCCCACTGACAGGGTCTGGGGCCAACGTCCTGACTTTC. Protein sequence: CASSPLTGSGANVLTF.

This clonotype was recorded a few times. The rearrangement joins TRBV7-3 to TRBJ2-2; 10 nucleotides align to TRBD2. The CDR3 is made up of 17 amino acids. Germline trimming cut 5 bases from V and 7 bases from J; bases unmatched to any gene: 13. CDR1 is SGHTA and CDR2 is FQGTGA in the germline V gene. The CDR3 DNA reads TGTGCCAGCAGCCCGAGGAGGACTAGCGGATATAGCGGGGAGCTGTTTTTT. Residues: CASSPRRTSGYSGELFF.

This rearrangement joins TRBV20-1 to TRBJ2-1; D unclear. The CDR3 consists of 10 residues. Germline CDR1 reads DFQATT; CDR2 reads SNEGSKA (reference sequence). V shed 5 bases and J shed 7 bases, with 6 bases lying between them. The CDR3 here is CSASWNEQFF. The CDR3 DNA reads as TGCAGTGCTTCGTGGAATGAGCAGTTCTTC.

The chain is built from TRBV20-1 and TRBJ2-1; D is unclear. Deletions cut 1 base from V and 3 bases from J, with 13 bases between. Germline CDR1 is DFQATT and CDR2 is SNEGSKA (reference sequence). The CDR3 is 15 amino acids. CDR3 residues: CSARVSPGLYNEQFF. CDR3 coding DNA: TGCAGTGCTAGAGTTTCCCCGGGCCTCTACAATGAGCAGTTCTTC.

The V and J genes are TRBV4-1 and TRBJ1-1, with D possibly matching TRBD1 (5 bases). This CDR3 is built from 14 residues. The germline V gene encodes CDR1 MGHRA and CDR2 YSYEKL. Trimming removed 2 bases from V and 0 bases from J, with 7 bases in between. The chain's CDR3 is CASSQRTMNTEAFF. CDR3 DNA: TGCGCCAGCAGCCAAAGGACAATGAACACTGAAGCTTTCTTT.

The chain combines TRBV20-1 with TRBJ2-1; 9 nucleotides align to TRBD1. The CDR3 runs to 14 residues. V trimming: 5 bases; J trimming: 10 bases; junction bases outside the gene matches: 12. CDR1 DFQATT and CDR2 SNEGSKA come from the germline V gene (reference sequence). This CDR3 is CSAAPGQGVREQFF. CDR3 coding DNA: TGCAGTGCTGCCCCGGGACAGGGCGTACGAGAGCAGTTCTTC.

This clonotype was detected many times. This sequence joins TRBV12-3 or TRBV12-4 and TRBJ2-1; possible D gene TRBD2, 6 bases. CDR3 size: 15 residues. The V and J ends lost 7 bases and 6 bases respectively, with 19 bases between them. The CDR3 bases are TGTGCCAGCAACCCTGAGGGGCTAGCGCCCAATGAGCAGTTCTTC. Its translation: CASNPEGLAPNEQFF.

The chain has TRBV20-1 and TRBJ2-5, with a possible D match to TRBD2 (6 bases). V was trimmed by 3 bases and J by 4 bases, leaving 12 bases between them. CDR1 is DFQATT and CDR2 is SNEGSKA in the germline V gene (reference sequence). This CDR3 is built from 13 residues. The CDR3 sequence: CSASGSGVETQYF. Here the CDR3 DNA reads TGCAGTGCTAGCGGGAGTGGGGTAGAGACCCAGTACTTC.

In its sample, this clonotype was seen once. This rearrangement joins TRBV4-3 to TRBJ2-2; D gene ambiguous. CDR1 and CDR2 (germline): LGHNA, YSLEER. V dropped 1 base and J dropped 2 bases, with 5 bases sitting between them. The CDR3 is 14 amino acids. This CDR3 reads CASSQAHNTGELFF. As DNA, the CDR3 is TGCGCCAGCAGCCAAGCTCATAACACCGGGGAGCTGTTTTTT.

The sample holds a few counts of this clonotype. The gene calls are TRBV20-1 and TRBJ2-5; possibly TRBD1 for D (6 bases). Germline lookup yields CDR1 DFQATT and CDR2 SNEGSKA (reference sequence). The CDR3 runs 14 residues. V lost 6 bases, J lost 8 bases, and 22 bases lay in between. CDR3 sequence reads: CSARRPGQKGTQYF. Here the CDR3 DNA reads TGCAGTGCGAGACGCCCTGGACAGAAGGGAACCCAGTACTTC.

The chain recombines TRBV7-9 with TRBJ1-1; TRBD1 agrees at 8 bases. V lost 5 bases, J lost 5 bases, and 10 bases stayed unmatched. This CDR3 spans 15 amino acids. Per germline, CDR1 SEHNR and CDR2 FQNEAQ (reference sequence). The CDR3 nucleotides read TGTGCCAGCAGCACTCGGACAGGGAGGATGACTGAAGCTTTCTTT. Protein product: CASSTRTGRMTEAFF.

This clonotype was detected many times. J is TRBJ2-3 and V is TRBV5-6; D possibly corresponds to TRBD2 (5 bases). Germline lookup yields CDR1 SGHDT and CDR2 YYEEEE. The CDR3 contains 14 residues. Trimming cost V 0 bases and J 5 bases, with 10 bases left between them. CDR3 residues: CASSLGGMVDTQYF. In DNA, the CDR3 is TGTGCCAGCAGCTTGGGAGGGATGGTAGATACGCAGTATTTT. The full variable domain, rest sourced from reference TRBV5-6 and TRBJ2-3, is DAGVTQSPTHLIKTRGQQVTLRCSPKSGHDTVSWYQQALGQGPQFIFQYYEEEERQRGNFPDRFSGHQFPNYSSELNVNALLLGDSALYLCASSLGGMVDTQYFGPGTRLTVL.

On this clonotype itself: A junction end diverges from the germline sequence, so it may reflect a read error. The rearrangement links TRBV29-1 to TRBJ2-1; TRBD2 matches 8 bases. The CDR3 length is 14 residues. The germline CDR1 and CDR2 sequences are SQVTM and ANQGSEA. The CDR3 loop is CSAETLAAYNEQFF. The DNA of the CDR3 is TGCAGCGCTGAAACACTAGCGGCCTACAATGAGCAGTTCTTC.